This T cell receptor (beta chain) is drawn from a study of T cell responses to AZD1222 COVID-19 vaccine. Whole-study results and caveats: Donors were largely white British and mainly female; clonal diversity was possibly underestimated.

The assay was immunoSEQ multiplex PCR, and TCRdb's table has in-frame clones only and misses some. The sample records about 150,000 clones, around 85% being singletons. The germline gives CDR1 LGHNA, CDR2 YNFKEQ. Trimming cost V 4 bases and J 0 bases; bases outside gene matches: 9. The CDR3 covers 18 residues. With regard to this clone: Its antigen is not identified.

The sequence came from an adult who had recovered from COVID-19. Source: peripheral blood, taken after recovery from COVID-19. The chain joins TRBV4-2 to TRBJ2-7; TRBD2 matches at 13 bases. DNA for the CDR3: TGTGCCAGCAGCCGGGGACTAGCGGGGATTTCAAGCTCCTACGAGCAGTACTTC. Its protein is CASSRGLAGISSSYEQYF.